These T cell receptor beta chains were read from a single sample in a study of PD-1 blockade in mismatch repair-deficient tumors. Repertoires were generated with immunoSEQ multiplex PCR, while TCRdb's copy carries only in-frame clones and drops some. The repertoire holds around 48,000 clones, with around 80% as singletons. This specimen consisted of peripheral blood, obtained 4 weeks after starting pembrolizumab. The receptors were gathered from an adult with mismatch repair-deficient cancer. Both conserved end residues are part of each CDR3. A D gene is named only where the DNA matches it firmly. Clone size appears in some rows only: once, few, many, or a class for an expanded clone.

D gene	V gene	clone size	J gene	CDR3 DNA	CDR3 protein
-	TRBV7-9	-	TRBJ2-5	TGTGCCAGCAGCCCGGGGTCCAAACAAGAGACCCAGTACTTC	CASSPGSKQETQYF
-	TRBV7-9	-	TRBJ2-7	TGTGCCAGCAGTCCCTCTATCGGGCAGGCGGTCTACGAGCAGTACTTC	CASSPSIGQAVYEQYF
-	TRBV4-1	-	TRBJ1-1	TGCGCCAGCAGCCAAGAATGGGGTGGCAGGGCGAACACTGAAGCTTTCTTT	CASSQEWGGRANTEAFF
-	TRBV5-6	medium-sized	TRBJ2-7	TGTGCCAGCAGCCCCCGGGGGGCAGGGTACTACGAGCAGTACTTC	CASSPRGAGYYEQYF
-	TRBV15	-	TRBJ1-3	TGTGCCACCAGTATCTACTCTGGAAACACCATATATTTT	CATSIYSGNTIYF
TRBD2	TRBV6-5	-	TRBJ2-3	TGTGCCAGCAGGGGGGGGGTCAGCCCAGATACGCAGTATTTT	CASRGGVSPDTQYF
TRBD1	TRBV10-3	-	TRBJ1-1	TGTGCCATCAGTGAAACAGGGGTGAACACTGAAGCTTTCTTT	CAISETGVNTEAFF
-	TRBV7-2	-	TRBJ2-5	TGTGCCAGCAGCCCCGGCCGCGGGCTCGAGACCCAGTACTTC	CASSPGRGLETQYF
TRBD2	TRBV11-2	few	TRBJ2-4	TGTGCCAGCAGCTTAGTAAGTCGAGCGGGAGTCTTAGCCAAAAACATTCAGTACTTC	CASSLVSRAGVLAKNIQYF
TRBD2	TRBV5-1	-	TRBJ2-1	TGCGCCAGCAGCTTGGTGGCGGGAGGGGGTCATGAGCAGTTCTTC	CASSLVAGGGHEQFF
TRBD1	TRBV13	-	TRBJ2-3	TGTGCCAGCAGCGAAAACAGGGGAAGGGGCACAGATACGCAGTATTTT	CASSENRGRGTDTQYF
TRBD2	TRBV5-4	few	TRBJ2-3	TGTGCCAGTCGCGAAGGCGGGAGAACAGATACGCAGTATTTT	CASREGGRTDTQYF
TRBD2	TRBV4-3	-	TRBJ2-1	TGCGCCAGCAGCCAAGTGTCTAGCGGGAGCTATGAGCAGTTCTTC	CASSQVSSGSYEQFF
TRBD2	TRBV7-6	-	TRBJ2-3	TGTGCCAGCAACCTTCTAGCGGCTAGCACAGATACGCAGTATTTT	CASNLLAASTDTQYF
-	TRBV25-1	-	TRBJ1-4	TGTGCCAGCAGTGATCTCTACACTGCAACTAATGAAAAACTGTTTTTT	CASSDLYTATNEKLFF
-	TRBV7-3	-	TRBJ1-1	TGTGCCAGCAGCTTAGCCGCGGGACGGCATGAAGCTTTCTTT	CASSLAAGRHEAFF
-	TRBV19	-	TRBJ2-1	TGTGCCAGTAGTATCGCCGTCGGACTTCCGAATGAGCAGTTCTTC	CASSIAVGLPNEQFF
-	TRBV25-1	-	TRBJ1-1	TGTGCCTGCAAGCCCCCTGGACGGCCAGGTGAAGCTTTCTTT	CACKPPGRPGEAFF
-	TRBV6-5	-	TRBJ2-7	TGTGCCAGCACCGAACCCTACGAGCAGTACTTC	CASTEPYEQYF
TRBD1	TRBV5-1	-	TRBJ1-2	TGCGCCAGCAGCTTGGCCGCCAGGGGGCTGGCTAACTATGGCTACACCTTC	CASSLAARGLANYGYTF
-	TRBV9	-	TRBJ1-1	TGTGCCAGCAGCCCCGGAGGGAACACTGAAGCTTTCTTT	CASSPGGNTEAFF
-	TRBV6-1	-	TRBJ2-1	TGTGCCAGCCTTACTTCAGGTCGGCCGGACAATGAGCAGTTCTTC	CASLTSGRPDNEQFF
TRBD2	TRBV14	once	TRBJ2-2	TGTGCCAGCAGCCACCTAAGCGGGAGGGTCACCGGGGAGCTGTTTTTT	CASSHLSGRVTGELFF
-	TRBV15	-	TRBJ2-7	TGTGCCACCAGCAGTGCTAGCGCATATACCTACGAGCAGTACTTC	CATSSASAYTYEQYF
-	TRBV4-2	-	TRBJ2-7	TGTGCCAGCAGCCAAGGACGACGGCAGCAGTACTTC	CASSQGRRQQYF
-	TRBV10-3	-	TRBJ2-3	TGTGCCATCAGCCCAGGGGAGATCACAGATACGCAGTATTTT	CAISPGEITDTQYF
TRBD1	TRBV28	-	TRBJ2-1	TGTGCCAGCAGGCTAGGGGGACAGGGCAACTACAATGAGCAGTTCTTC	CASRLGGQGNYNEQFF
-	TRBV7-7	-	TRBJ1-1	TGTGCTAGCAGCTTTAACAGAGGCACTGAAGCTTTCTTT	CASSFNRGTEAFF
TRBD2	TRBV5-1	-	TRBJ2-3	TGCGCCAGCAGCGTAGCGGGGACTAGCACAGATACGCAGTATTTT	CASSVAGTSTDTQYF
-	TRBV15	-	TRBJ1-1	TGTGCCACCAGCAACGATTTAAACACTGAAGCTTTCTTT	CATSNDLNTEAFF
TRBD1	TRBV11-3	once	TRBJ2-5	TGTGCCAGCAGCTTAAACGCCGGGACAGGATTAATGGAGACCCAGTACTTC	CASSLNAGTGLMETQYF
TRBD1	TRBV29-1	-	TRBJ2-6	TGCAGCGTTCAGGGGGATGCATCTGGGGCCAACGTCCTGACTTTC	CSVQGDASGANVLTF
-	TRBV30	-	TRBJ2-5	TGTGCCTGGAGCAGACAAGAGACCCAGTACTTC	CAWSRQETQYF
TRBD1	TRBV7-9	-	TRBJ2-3	TGTGCCAGCAGCTCACAAACCGGGACAGAGGAGTATTTT	CASSSQTGTEEYF